This TCR beta chain emerged from a study of brain T cells in children with intractable seizures. The assay was immunoSEQ multiplex PCR, and TCRdb's table has in-frame clones only and misses some. The table has over 95,000 clones, under 95% seen once; the top ten hold about 4%. Patients received at least one anti-epileptic drug before surgery. The clonotype was recovered from a boy under two years old with hemimegalencephaly and intractable seizures. Sample: peripheral blood, taken at surgery.

In nucleotides, the CDR3 is TGTGCCAGCAGCCCCTTGTCCCTAGCCGAGACCCAGTACTTC. The encoded protein is CASSPLSLAETQYF. The chain combines TRBV3-1 (or the pseudogene TRBV3-2) with TRBJ2-5; perhaps TRBD2 as D (5 bases). This CDR3 is built from 14 residues. The germline CDR1 and CDR2 sequences are LGHDT and YNNKEL (reference sequence). V was cut by 4 bases and J by 5 bases, with 14 bases left in between.